The 9 T cell receptor beta chains below all came from one sample that was sequenced in a study of blood T cell repertoires in COVID-19. Produced via immunoSEQ multiplex PCR; TCRdb's table is partial and in-frame only. The data show over 350,000 clones, about nine tenths seen once. The sequenced material came from peripheral blood. Receptors were obtained from a woman aged 25-40 years with active or convalescent COVID-19.

The chain has TRBV7-9 and TRBJ2-1; 7 nucleotides line up with TRBD2. The CDR3 sequence is 16 residues long. Trimming removed 6 bases from V and 9 bases from J; junction bases left unmatched: 17. Per the germline V gene, CDR1 is SEHNR and CDR2 is FQNEAQ (reference sequence). As DNA, the CDR3 is TGTGCCAGCAGTTTGGGGGGGATTATACTAGGGGTTGAGCAGTTCTTC. Translating gives CASSLGGIILGVEQFF.

The V call is TRBV5-4, the J call TRBJ2-7, with TRBD2 identical over 11 bases. Per the germline V gene, CDR1 is SGHNT and CDR2 is YYREEE (reference sequence). With 5 bases clipped from V and 2 bases from J, the junction kept 6 bases outside the gene matches. CDR3 length: 15 residues. The CDR3 bases are TGTGCCAGCAGTCGGGGGACTAGCGGAACCTACGAGCAGTACTTC. This gives the protein CASSRGTSGTYEQYF.

The V and J genes are TRBV19 and TRBJ1-3; no definite D call. The CDR3 sequence is 15 residues long. V was pared by 5 bases and J by 4 bases, with 15 bases between. Germline lookup yields CDR1 LNHDA and CDR2 SQIVND (reference sequence). The CDR3 protein is CASSPIQVPGNTIYF. The CDR3 DNA is TGTGCCAGTAGTCCCATCCAGGTACCCGGAAACACCATATATTTT. Based on the CDR3 plus reference TRBV19 and TRBJ1-3, the full variable domain is DGGITQSPKYLFRKEGQNVTLSCEQNLNHDAMYWYRQDPGQGLRLIYYSQIVNDFQKGDIAEGYSVSREKKESFPLTVTSAQKNPTAFYLCASSPIQVPGNTIYFGEGSWLTVV.

The J gene is TRBJ2-5, the V gene TRBV7-6, with a tentative D call TRBD1 (5 bases). In germline, CDR1 is SGHVS, CDR2 FNYEAQ. The CDR3 totals 14 residues. The V and J ends lost 5 bases and 4 bases respectively, with 14 bases between them. DNA of the CDR3: TGTGCCAGCAGCGAAGGACAAGTACGAGAGACCCAGTACTTC. This codes for CASSEGQVRETQYF.

The V gene is TRBV5-8, the J gene TRBJ1-2, with D maybe TRBD1 (5 bases). The V and J ends lost 0 bases and 2 bases respectively, with 11 bases between them. Per the germline V gene, CDR1 is SGHTS and CDR2 is YDEGEE. CDR3 length equals 15 residues. DNA of the CDR3: TGTGCCAGCAGCTTGGCCAGGACAACAAACTATGGCTACACCTTC. This gives the protein CASSLARTTNYGYTF.

The CDR3 coding sequence is TGTGCCAGCAGCGCCCGGGACTACCAAGAGACCCAGTACTTC. This encodes CASSARDYQETQYF. This sequence joins TRBV5-4 and TRBJ2-5, with D tentatively TRBD2 (6 bases). Per germline, CDR1 SGHNT and CDR2 YYREEE (reference sequence). The germline V and J ends were trimmed by 4 bases and 0 bases, with 10 bases remaining between them. The CDR3 runs 14 residues.

The rearrangement joins TRBV6-4 to TRBJ2-2; TRBD2 matches at 7 bases. V shed 6 bases and J 0 bases; nucleotides not matched to a gene: 4. The germline V gene has CDR1 MRHNA and CDR2 SNTAGT. The CDR3 extends over 15 amino acids. The CDR3 sequence is CASRKLATNTGELFF. For the CDR3, the DNA is TGTGCCAGCAGGAAACTAGCGACGAACACCGGGGAGCTGTTTTTT.

The V call is TRBV2, the J call TRBJ2-2, with 7 bases lining up with TRBD1. The germline gives CDR1 SNHLY, CDR2 FYNNEI. The length of the CDR3 is 15 residues. Trimming removed 4 bases from V and 4 bases from J; junction bases left unmatched: 6. The CDR3 nucleotides read TGTGCCAGCAGTGGACAGGGTGGTGCCACCGGGGAGCTGTTTTTT. Protein sequence: CASSGQGGATGELFF.

The CDR3 reads CAVSSGNTIYF. DNA for the CDR3: TGTGCCGTGAGCTCTGGAAACACCATATATTTT. The J gene is TRBJ1-3, the V gene TRBV15; no clear D gene. Deletions cut 11 bases from V and 0 bases from J, with 5 bases between. Germline lookup yields CDR1 LNHNV and CDR2 YYDKDF (reference sequence). The CDR3 runs 11 residues.